These 24 T cell receptor beta chains were all obtained from the same sample, sequenced in a study of T cell changes during pregnancy in multiple sclerosis. Repertoires were generated with immunoSEQ multiplex PCR, while TCRdb's copy carries only in-frame clones and drops some. The repertoire consists of around 57,000 clones, with around 92% occurring once and the leading ten covering about 2.2%. The source was peripheral blood, collected in the third trimester of pregnancy. The receptors derive from a female donor in good health, enrolled as a control in a pregnancy study.

The V and J genes are TRBV25-1 and TRBJ2-2; 7 bases are a match to TRBD1. The CDR3 is 15 residues long. Germline V gives CDR1 MGHDK, CDR2 SYGVNS. V shed 4 bases, J shed 6 bases, and the junction held 8 bases outside the gene matches. CDR3 amino acids: CASSATLQGAGELFF. CDR3 nucleotides: TGTGCCAGCAGTGCCACACTGCAGGGGGCCGGGGAGCTGTTTTTT. The whole variable domain, filled in from reference TRBV25-1 and TRBJ2-2, reads EADIYQTPRYLVIGTGKKITLECSQTMGHDKMYWYQQDPGMELHLIHYSYGVNSTEKGDLSSESTVSRIRTEHFPLTLESARPSHTSQYLCASSATLQGAGELFFGEGSRLTVL.

This rearrangement joins TRBV29-1 to TRBJ2-3; possibly TRBD1 for D (5 bases). Deletions cut 7 bases from V and 3 bases from J, with 11 bases between. This CDR3 region has 12 residues. From germline, CDR1 is SQVTM and CDR2 ANQGSEA. CDR3 nucleotide sequence: TGCAGCGGGACCCAGGGAACAGATACGCAGTATTTT. It translates to CSGTQGTDTQYF.

CDR3 in amino acids: CASSFGEYSNQPQHF. The DNA of the CDR3 is TGTGCCAGCAGCTTCGGGGAATATAGCAATCAGCCCCAGCATTTT. The chain uses TRBV5-8 and TRBJ1-5; unclear D gene. The CDR3 is 15 amino acids. V gave up 2 bases and J gave up 0 bases, with 9 bases separating them. CDR1 and CDR2 from the germline V gene are SGHTS and YDEGEE.

The V and J genes are TRBV28 and TRBJ1-5; tentatively, D is TRBD1 (6 bases). V was pared by 7 bases and J by 0 bases, with 19 bases between. The CDR3 consists of 17 residues. The germline CDR1 and CDR2 sequences are MDHEN and SYDVKM. The CDR3 sequence: CASTAYREGYSNQPQHF. As DNA, the CDR3 is TGTGCCAGCACCGCTTACAGGGAAGGATATAGCAATCAGCCCCAGCATTTT.

This clone has more than one count but fewer than ten. The chain has TRBV10-3 and TRBJ2-1; a possible D gene is TRBD2 (5 bases). The CDR3 spans 13 residues. Trimming pared 11 bases from V and 8 bases from J, leaving 19 bases between. The germline gives CDR1 ENHRY, CDR2 SYGVKD. CDR3: CASSGSREDEQFF. The CDR3 region has the DNA TGTGCCTCTTCGGGGTCTCGAGAAGATGAGCAGTTCTTC.

This chain connects TRBV2 to TRBJ2-3; D gene ambiguous. CDR3 length: 13 amino acids. V was cut by 8 bases and J by 6 bases, with 15 bases left in between. Germline assignment: CDR1 SNHLY and CDR2 FYNNEI. As DNA, the CDR3 is TGTGCCAGCCTCCCAAACCTGGGCGATACGCAGTATTTT. The encoded protein is CASLPNLGDTQYF. The full variable domain, completed using reference TRBV2 and TRBJ2-3, is EPEVTQTPSHQVTQMGQEVILRCVPISNHLYFYWYRQILGQKVEFLVSFYNNEISEKSEIFDDQFSVERPDGSNFTLKIRSTKLEDSAMYFCASLPNLGDTQYFGPGTRLTVL.

The rearrangement joins TRBV4-2 to TRBJ2-1; 7 bases align to TRBD2. The CDR3 loop spans 18 amino acids. V lost 3 bases, J lost 1 base, and 12 bases stayed unmatched. The germline V gene encodes CDR1 LGHNA and CDR2 YNFKEQ. CDR3 sequence (DNA): TGTGCCAGCAGCCAGGCCCAGGGAAGGCGGGAGTCCTACAATGAGCAGTTCTTC. Translating it yields CASSQAQGRRESYNEQFF.

This chain connects TRBV6-6 to TRBJ2-7; D not resolved. This CDR3 comprises 13 residues. V was cut by 0 bases and J by 3 bases, with 6 bases left in between. Germline-derived CDR1 and CDR2 are MNHNY and SVGAGI (reference sequence). The CDR3 DNA follows: TGTGCCAGCAGTTACTCAAATTACTACGAGCAGTACTTC. This translates into CASSYSNYYEQYF.

The V gene is TRBV4-1, the J gene TRBJ1-4; no clear D gene. Trimming cost V 4 bases and J 8 bases, with 11 bases left between them. The CDR3 is made up of 13 amino acids. Germline CDR1 MGHRA, CDR2 YSYEKL. The CDR3, as DNA: TGCGCCAGCAGCCTAACAGCGGGGGAAAAACTGTTTTTT. The encoded protein is CASSLTAGEKLFF.

The J gene is TRBJ1-5, the V gene TRBV2; D remains unclear. Trimming cost V 5 bases and J 6 bases, with 17 bases left between them. This CDR3 comprises 15 residues. Germline lookup yields CDR1 SNHLY and CDR2 FYNNEI. CDR3 sequence: CASSRRLEFFQPQHF. CDR3 nucleotide sequence: TGTGCCAGCAGTCGCAGGCTTGAATTCTTTCAGCCCCAGCATTTT.

The chain uses TRBV7-8 and TRBJ2-7; D uncertain. Trimming took 3 bases from V and 2 from J, leaving 11 bases between them. Germline CDR1 SGHVS, CDR2 FQNEAQ. The CDR3 length is 14 residues. The CDR3 DNA follows: TGTGCCAGCAGCTTGGGTGGGCAAGCCTACGAGCAGTACTTC. It is translated as CASSLGGQAYEQYF.

The chain couples TRBV19 to TRBJ1-5, with 8 bases fitting TRBD1. The trim removed 8 bases at V and 5 bases at J, leaving 5 bases unmatched. The CDR3 runs 13 residues. Germline loops: CDR1 LNHDA, CDR2 SQIVND (reference sequence). CDR3 sequence: CASSGQGDQPQHF. The CDR3 coding sequence is TGTGCCAGTTCCGGACAGGGAGATCAGCCCCAGCATTTT.

The gene calls are TRBV28 and TRBJ2-7, with D unresolved. V was pared by 5 bases and J by 5 bases, with 13 bases between. CDR3 length: 13 amino acids. Germline values: CDR1 MDHEN, CDR2 SYDVKM. This CDR3 reads CASSTPSRDEQYF. CDR3 coding DNA: TGTGCCAGCAGTACCCCGTCGCGTGACGAGCAGTACTTC. The complete variable domain, with remaining parts taken from reference TRBV28 and TRBJ2-7, reads DVKVTQSSRYLVKRTGEKVFLECVQDMDHENMFWYRQDPGLGLRLIYFSYDVKMKEKGDIPEGYSVSREKKERFSLILESASTNQTSMYLCASSTPSRDEQYFGPGTRLTVT.

The chain has TRBV28 and TRBJ1-2; D is unclear. The CDR3 has 15 residues. Trimming pared 5 bases from V and 4 bases from J, leaving 17 bases between. Looked up from germline, CDR1 is MDHEN and CDR2 is SYDVKM. DNA for the CDR3: TGTGCCAGCAGTCCGCCCGGCGGTATTAGCTATGGCTACACCTTC. This codes for CASSPPGGISYGYTF.

This clone was detected once. The genes are TRBV18 and TRBJ1-2, with 9 bases aligning to TRBD1. Looked up from germline, CDR1 is KGHSH and CDR2 is LQKENI. V trimming: 2 bases; J trimming: 2 bases; junction bases outside the gene matches: 0. The CDR3 runs 14 residues. The CDR3 nucleotides read TGTGCCAGCTCACCAGACAGGGGGAACTATGGCTACACCTTC. It yields the protein CASSPDRGNYGYTF.

This clone is medium-sized. The identical CDR3 is also encoded by other nucleotide sequences in the sample. The genes are TRBV27 and TRBJ2-7, with TRBD1 identical over 9 bases. After removal of 3 bases from V and 4 bases from J, the junction contained 4 bases not matched to a gene. This CDR3 is built from 14 residues. Germline loops: CDR1 MNHEY, CDR2 SMNVEV (reference sequence). CDR3 bases: TGTGCCAGCAGTTTGGGACAGGGAGGATACGAGCAGTACTTC. Its protein is CASSLGQGGYEQYF.

The chain combines TRBV7-9 with TRBJ2-1; tentative D call: TRBD2 (6 bases). The CDR3 extends over 18 amino acids. V lost 1 base to trimming and J lost 5 bases, with 21 bases between them. The germline gives CDR1 SEHNR, CDR2 FQNEAQ (reference sequence). CDR3 loop: CASSLVKVERAANNEQFF. CDR3 in DNA: TGTGCCAGCAGCTTAGTAAAGGTGGAGCGGGCAGCCAACAATGAGCAGTTCTTC.

This chain links TRBV11-2 with TRBJ2-5, with unresolved D. Germline loops: CDR1 SGHAT, CDR2 FQNNGV. This CDR3 is 13 amino acids long. V lost 0 bases and J 7 bases, leaving 9 bases between the germline ends. CDR3 DNA sequence: TGTGCCAGCAGCTTAGAACCGACTGGGACCCAGTACTTC. Protein sequence: CASSLEPTGTQYF.

The rearrangement uses TRBV23-1 and TRBJ1-5; 7 bases agree with TRBD1. TRBV23-1 is flagged as an ORF with uncertain function. Trimming at V came to 6 bases and at J to 4 bases, leaving 12 bases not matched to a gene. This CDR3 is built from 16 residues. CDR3 region: CASRPAGTDRNQPQHF. CDR3 DNA sequence: TGCGCCAGCAGACCGGCCGGGACAGACAGAAATCAGCCCCAGCATTTT.

The chain joins TRBV6-5 to TRBJ2-7, with a weak D call TRBD1 (5 bases). V gave up 4 bases and J gave up 4 bases, with 8 bases separating them. CDR1 and CDR2 from the germline V gene are MNHEY and SVGAGI. The CDR3 has 12 amino acids. CDR3 loop: CASSLRGYEQYF. Here the CDR3 DNA reads TGTGCCAGCAGTTTAAGGGGATACGAGCAGTACTTC.

The rearrangement uses TRBV28 and TRBJ2-1; perhaps TRBD1 as D (6 bases). There are 15 residues in the CDR3. V was trimmed by 8 bases and J by 2 bases, leaving 16 bases between them. Germline CDR1 reads MDHEN; CDR2 reads SYDVKM. DNA of the CDR3: TGTGCCAGCGGGAAAACGGGACAAACCTACAATGAGCAGTTCTTC. Translating gives CASGKTGQTYNEQFF.

The genes are TRBV10-3 and TRBJ2-3; a possible D gene is TRBD2 (7 bases). The V end lost 3 bases, the J end lost 0 bases, and 19 bases lay between the germline ends. Germline CDR1 is ENHRY and CDR2 is SYGVKD. The CDR3 has 18 residues. This CDR3 is CAISDLRGGTSSTDTQYF. The CDR3 nucleotides read TGTGCCATCAGTGACCTGAGGGGGGGGACTTCGAGCACAGATACGCAGTATTTT.

V is TRBV27 and J is TRBJ2-1; possible D gene TRBD2, 6 bases. This CDR3 region has 15 residues. V was shortened by 3 bases and J by 5 bases, with 14 bases between the two germline ends. CDR1 MNHEY and CDR2 SMNVEV come from the germline V gene (reference sequence). CDR3 residues: CASSLLGLAHNEQFF. CDR3 bases: TGTGCCAGCAGTTTGCTCGGTCTAGCGCACAATGAGCAGTTCTTC.

The rearrangement joins TRBV14 to TRBJ2-1; no reliable D call. This CDR3 is 15 amino acids long. Trimming took off 4 bases at V and 10 bases at J, with 20 bases between the two ends. From germline, CDR1 is SGHDN and CDR2 FVKESK. Written as DNA, the CDR3 is TGTGCCAGCAGCCCCGGGTCCGCGAGTCTAGAAGAGCAGTTCTTC. It specifies CASSPGSASLEEQFF.